This TCR beta chain was recovered during a study of blood T cell repertoires in COVID-19. This clone has only a few counts. The table came from immunoSEQ multiplex PCR; TCRdb's copy has only in-frame clones and leaves some out. The sample yields 250,000 or so clones, about 88% seen once. The CDR3 spans 13 residues. With 2 bases clipped from V and 8 bases from J, the junction kept 6 bases outside the gene matches. Germline values: CDR1 SGHRS, CDR2 YFSETQ. V is TRBV5-1 and J is TRBJ1-1; TRBD1 aligns across 7 bases. The sample comprised PBMCs or T cells enriched from blood (not recorded which). This receptor was identified in a woman between 45 and 60 years old who had been exposed to COVID-19. The CDR3 nucleotides read TGCGCCAGCAGCTTAGTTCGGGACAGAGAAGCTTTCTTT. Amino acid sequence: CASSLVRDREAFF. Filled out from reference TRBV5-1 and TRBJ1-1, the complete variable domain reads KAGVTQTPRYLIKTRGQQVTLSCSPISGHRSVSWYQQTPGQGLQFLFEYFSETQRNKGNFPGRFSGRQFSNSRSEMNVSTLELGDSALYLCASSLVRDREAFFGQGTRLTVV.